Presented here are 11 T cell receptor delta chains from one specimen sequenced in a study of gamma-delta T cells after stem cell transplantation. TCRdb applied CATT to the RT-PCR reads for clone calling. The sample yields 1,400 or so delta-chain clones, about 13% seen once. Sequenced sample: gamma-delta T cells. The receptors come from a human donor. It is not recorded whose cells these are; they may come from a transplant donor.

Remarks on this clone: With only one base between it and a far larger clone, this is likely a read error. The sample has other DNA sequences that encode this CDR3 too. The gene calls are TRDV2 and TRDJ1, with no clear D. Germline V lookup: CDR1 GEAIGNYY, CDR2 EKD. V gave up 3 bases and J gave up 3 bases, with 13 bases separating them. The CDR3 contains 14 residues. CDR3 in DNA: TGTGCCTGTGACCAAATCCTGGACGCCGATAAACTCATCTTT. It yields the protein CACDQILDADKLIF.

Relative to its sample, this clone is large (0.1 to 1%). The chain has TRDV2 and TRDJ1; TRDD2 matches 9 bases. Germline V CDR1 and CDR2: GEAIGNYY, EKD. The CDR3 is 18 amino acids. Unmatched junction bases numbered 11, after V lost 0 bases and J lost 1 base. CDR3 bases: TGTGCCTGTGACACCATCCTTCCTACGGGGGAAGGCACCGATAAACTCATCTTT. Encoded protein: CACDTILPTGEGTDKLIF.

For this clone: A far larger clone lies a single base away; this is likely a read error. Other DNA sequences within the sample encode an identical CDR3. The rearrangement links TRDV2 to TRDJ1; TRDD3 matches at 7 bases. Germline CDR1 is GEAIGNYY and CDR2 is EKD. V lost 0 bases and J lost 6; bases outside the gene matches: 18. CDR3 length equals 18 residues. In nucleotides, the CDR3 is TGTGCCTGTGACACCGTCCCTGGGGGGTACGATGGGGGCAATAAACTCATCTTT. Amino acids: CACDTVPGGYDGGNKLIF.

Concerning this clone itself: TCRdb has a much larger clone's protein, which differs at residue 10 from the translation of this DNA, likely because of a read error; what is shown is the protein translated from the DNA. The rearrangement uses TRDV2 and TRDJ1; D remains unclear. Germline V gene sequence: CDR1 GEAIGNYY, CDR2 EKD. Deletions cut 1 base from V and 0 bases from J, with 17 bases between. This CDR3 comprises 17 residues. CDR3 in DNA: TGTGCCTGTGACACGCTACTGAGGAAGATGGACACCGATAAACTCATCTTT. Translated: CACDTLLRKMDTDKLIF.

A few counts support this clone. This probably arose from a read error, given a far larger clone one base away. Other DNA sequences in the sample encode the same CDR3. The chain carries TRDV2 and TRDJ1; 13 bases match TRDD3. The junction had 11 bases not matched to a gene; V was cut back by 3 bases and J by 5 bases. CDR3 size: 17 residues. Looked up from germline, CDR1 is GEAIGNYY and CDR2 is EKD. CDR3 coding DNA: TGTGCCTGTGACCCGGTACTGGGGGATACGGGAACAGATAAACTCATCTTT. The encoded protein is CACDPVLGDTGTDKLIF.

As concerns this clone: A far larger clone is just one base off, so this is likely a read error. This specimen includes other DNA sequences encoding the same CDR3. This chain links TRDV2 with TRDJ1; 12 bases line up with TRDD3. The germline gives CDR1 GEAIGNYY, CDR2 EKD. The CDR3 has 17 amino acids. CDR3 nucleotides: TGTGCCTGTGACACCGTCGGTGGACTGGGGGATACCGATAAACTCATATTT. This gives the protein CACDTVGGLGDTDKLIF.

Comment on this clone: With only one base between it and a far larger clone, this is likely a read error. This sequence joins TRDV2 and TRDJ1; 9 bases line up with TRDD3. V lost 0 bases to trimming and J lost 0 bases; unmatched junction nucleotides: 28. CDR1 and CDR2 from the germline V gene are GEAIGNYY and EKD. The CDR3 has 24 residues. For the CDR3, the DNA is TGTGCCTGTGACACCGTGGAAAGATCGGTGAGGCCAGGTGACTGGGGGACCTACACCGATAAACTCATCTTT. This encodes CACDTVERSVRPGDWGTYTDKLIF.

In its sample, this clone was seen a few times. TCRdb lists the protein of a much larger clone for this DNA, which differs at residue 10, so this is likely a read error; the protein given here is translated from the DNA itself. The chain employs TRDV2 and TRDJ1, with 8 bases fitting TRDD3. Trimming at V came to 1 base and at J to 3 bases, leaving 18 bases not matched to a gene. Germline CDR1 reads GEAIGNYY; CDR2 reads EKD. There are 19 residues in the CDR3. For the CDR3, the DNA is TGTGCCTGTGACACTTTGGCACGAGCAGGGGGGGATAATGCCGATAAACTCATCTTT. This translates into CACDTLARAGGDNADKLIF.

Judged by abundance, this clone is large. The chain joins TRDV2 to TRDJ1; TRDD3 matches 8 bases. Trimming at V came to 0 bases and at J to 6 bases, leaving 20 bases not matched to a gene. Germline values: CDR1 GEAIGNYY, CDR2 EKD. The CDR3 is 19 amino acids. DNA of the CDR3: TGTGCCTGTGACACCGTTCAACAAGTGGGGGATCGGGGGGATCATAAACTCATCTTT. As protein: CACDTVQQVGDRGDHKLIF.

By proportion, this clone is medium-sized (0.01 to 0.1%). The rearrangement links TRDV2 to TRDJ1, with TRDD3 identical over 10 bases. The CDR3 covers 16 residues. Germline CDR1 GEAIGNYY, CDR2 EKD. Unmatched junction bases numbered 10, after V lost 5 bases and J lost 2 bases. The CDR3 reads CACVSIGGYKTDKLIF. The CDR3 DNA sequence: TGTGCCTGTGTATCTATTGGGGGATACAAAACCGATAAACTCATCTTT.

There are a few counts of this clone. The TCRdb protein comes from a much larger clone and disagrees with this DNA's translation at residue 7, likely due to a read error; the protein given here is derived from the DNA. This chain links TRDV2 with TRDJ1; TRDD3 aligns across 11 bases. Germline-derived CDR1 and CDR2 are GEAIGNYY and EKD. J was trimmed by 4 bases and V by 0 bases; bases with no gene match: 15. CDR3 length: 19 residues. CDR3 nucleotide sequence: TGTGCCTGTGACACCGTGCTTGGGGGATACGGTAAAGAAATCGATAAACTCATCTTT. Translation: CACDTVLGGYGKEIDKLIF.